This is a list of T cell receptor beta chains from one sample in a study of cytomegalovirus exposure and HLA in healthy donors. Produced via immunoSEQ multiplex PCR; TCRdb's table is partial and in-frame only. This sample carries more than 90,000 clones, around 76% of them seen once, and the ten largest clones take 15% to 20%. Sequencing input: PBMCs. The receptors were sampled from a man aged 50 to 60 in good health and CMV-seropositive. Each CDR3 is given with its conserved first and last residue. The D gene is left open where the match is weak. A clone size is listed for some rows: how often the clone was seen (once, few, many), or a class if it is expanded.

clone_size: -; j_call: TRBJ2-5; v_call: TRBV5-1; d_call: TRBD2; cdr3_nt: TGCGCCAGCAGCCCGGGACTAGCGGACCAAGAGACCCAGTACTTC; cdr3_aa: CASSPGLADQETQYF
clone_size: -; j_call: TRBJ2-1; v_call: TRBV9; d_call: -; cdr3_nt: TGTGCCAGCAGCGAAAAAGACACCAACTCCTACAATGAGCAGTTCTTC; cdr3_aa: CASSEKDTNSYNEQFF
clone_size: -; j_call: TRBJ2-3; v_call: TRBV4-3; d_call: -; cdr3_nt: TGCGCCAGCAGCCGCACGGTTTCAGATACGCAGTATTTT; cdr3_aa: CASSRTVSDTQYF
clone_size: -; j_call: TRBJ1-2; v_call: TRBV18; d_call: -; cdr3_nt: TGTGCCAGCTCCCCCTGGGGGGGGGAGCAAGTTGGCTACACCTTC; cdr3_aa: CASSPWGGEQVGYTF
clone_size: once; j_call: TRBJ2-7; v_call: TRBV7-6; d_call: TRBD2; cdr3_nt: TGTGCCAGCAGCTGGGGGACTAGCGGGGGGGTGGTCGAGCAGTACTTC; cdr3_aa: CASSWGTSGGVVEQYF
clone_size: once; j_call: TRBJ2-3; v_call: TRBV10-2; d_call: TRBD2; cdr3_nt: TGCGCCAGCATTGGAATAGCGGGAGAACGAGATACGCAGTATTTT; cdr3_aa: CASIGIAGERDTQYF
clone_size: -; j_call: TRBJ1-2; v_call: TRBV5-4; d_call: -; cdr3_nt: TGTGCCAGCAGCTTAGGTCTAGCGGGTGTTGACTATGGCTACACCTTC; cdr3_aa: CASSLGLAGVDYGYTF
clone_size: -; j_call: TRBJ2-1; v_call: TRBV14; d_call: -; cdr3_nt: TGTGCCAGCAGCCAAGTTGGAGTGGGAGGGGGTGAGCAGTTCTTC; cdr3_aa: CASSQVGVGGGEQFF
clone_size: -; j_call: TRBJ2-7; v_call: TRBV4-2; d_call: TRBD2; cdr3_nt: TGTGCCAGCAGCCAGCGACTAGCGGGAGGGGGCGAGCAGTACTTC; cdr3_aa: CASSQRLAGGGEQYF
clone_size: -; j_call: TRBJ2-3; v_call: TRBV5-1; d_call: -; cdr3_nt: TGCGCCAGCAGCTTGGCCATGGCGGGGTCTAGCACAGATACGCAGTATTTT; cdr3_aa: CASSLAMAGSSTDTQYF